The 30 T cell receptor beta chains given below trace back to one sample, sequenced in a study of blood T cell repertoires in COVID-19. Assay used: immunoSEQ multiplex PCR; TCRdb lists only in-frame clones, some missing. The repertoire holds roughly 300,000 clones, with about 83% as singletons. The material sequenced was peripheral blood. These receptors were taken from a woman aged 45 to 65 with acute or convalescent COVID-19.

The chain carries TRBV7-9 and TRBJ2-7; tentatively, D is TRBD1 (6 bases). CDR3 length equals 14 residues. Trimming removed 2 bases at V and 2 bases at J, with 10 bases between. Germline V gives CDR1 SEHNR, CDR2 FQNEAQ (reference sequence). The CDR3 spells CASSLRTATYEQYF. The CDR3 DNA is TGTGCCAGCAGCTTACGGACAGCCACCTACGAGCAGTACTTC.

CDR3: CASSVGQGDEKLFF. The CDR3, as DNA: TGTGCCAGCAGCGTAGGACAGGGAGACGAAAAACTGTTTTTT. The chain has TRBV9 and TRBJ1-4; 7 positions match TRBD1. The CDR3 contains 14 residues. The germline CDR1 and CDR2 sequences are SGDLS and YYNGEE. Unmatched junction bases numbered 4, after V lost 0 bases and J lost 8 bases.

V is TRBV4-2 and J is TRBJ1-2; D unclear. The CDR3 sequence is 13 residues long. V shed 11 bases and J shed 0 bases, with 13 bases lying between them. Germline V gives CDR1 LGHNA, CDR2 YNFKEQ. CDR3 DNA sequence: TGTGCCCTGAACCGCGTTTCTAACTATGGCTACACCTTC. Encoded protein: CALNRVSNYGYTF.

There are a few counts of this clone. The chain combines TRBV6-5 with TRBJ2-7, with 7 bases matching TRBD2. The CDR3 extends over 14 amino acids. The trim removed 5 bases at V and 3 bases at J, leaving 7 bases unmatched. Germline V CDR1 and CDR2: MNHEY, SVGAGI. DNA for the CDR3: TGTGCCAGCAGTCCGTCGGGGGGTCTCTACGAGCAGTACTTC. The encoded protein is CASSPSGGLYEQYF.

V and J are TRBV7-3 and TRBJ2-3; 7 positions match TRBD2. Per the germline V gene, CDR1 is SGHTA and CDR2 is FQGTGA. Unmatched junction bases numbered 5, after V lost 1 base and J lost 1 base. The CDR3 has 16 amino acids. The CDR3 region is CASSLKGLAGTDTQYF. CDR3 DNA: TGTGCCAGCAGCTTAAAGGGGCTAGCGGGCACAGATACGCAGTATTTT.

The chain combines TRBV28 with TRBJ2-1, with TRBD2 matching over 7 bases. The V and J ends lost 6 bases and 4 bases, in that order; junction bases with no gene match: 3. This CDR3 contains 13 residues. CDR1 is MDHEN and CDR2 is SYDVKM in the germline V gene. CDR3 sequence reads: CASRASGYNEQFF. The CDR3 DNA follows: TGTGCCAGCAGGGCTAGCGGATACAATGAGCAGTTCTTC.

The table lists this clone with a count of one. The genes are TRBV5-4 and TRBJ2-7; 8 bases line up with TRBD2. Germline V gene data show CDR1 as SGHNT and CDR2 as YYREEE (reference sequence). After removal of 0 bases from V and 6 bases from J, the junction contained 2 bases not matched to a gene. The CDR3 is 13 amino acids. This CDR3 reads CASSLVTSGEQYF. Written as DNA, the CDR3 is TGTGCCAGCAGCTTGGTTACTAGCGGCGAGCAGTACTTC. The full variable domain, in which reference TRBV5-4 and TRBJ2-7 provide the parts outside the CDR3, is ETGVTQSPTHLIKTRGQQVTLRCSSQSGHNTVSWYQQALGQGPQFIFQYYREEENGRGNFPPRFSGLQFPNYSSELNVNALELDDSALYLCASSLVTSGEQYFGPGTRLTVT.

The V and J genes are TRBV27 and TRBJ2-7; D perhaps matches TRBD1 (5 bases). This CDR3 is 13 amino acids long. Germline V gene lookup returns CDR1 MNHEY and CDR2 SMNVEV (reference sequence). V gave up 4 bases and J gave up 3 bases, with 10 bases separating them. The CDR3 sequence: CASSSRADYEQYF. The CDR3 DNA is TGTGCCAGCAGTTCCAGGGCGGACTACGAGCAGTACTTC.

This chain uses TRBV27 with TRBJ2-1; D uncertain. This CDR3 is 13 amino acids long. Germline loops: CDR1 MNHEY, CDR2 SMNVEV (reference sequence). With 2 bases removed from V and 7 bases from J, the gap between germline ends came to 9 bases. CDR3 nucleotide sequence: TGTGCCAGCAGTTTAAACTGGAGAAATGAGCAGTTCTTC. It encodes CASSLNWRNEQFF.

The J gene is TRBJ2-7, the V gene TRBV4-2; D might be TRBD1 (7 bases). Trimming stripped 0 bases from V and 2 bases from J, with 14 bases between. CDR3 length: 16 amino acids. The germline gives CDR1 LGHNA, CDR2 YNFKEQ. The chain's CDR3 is CASSQDSQGEAYEQYF. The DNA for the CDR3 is TGTGCCAGCAGCCAAGACAGCCAGGGGGAGGCCTACGAGCAGTACTTC.

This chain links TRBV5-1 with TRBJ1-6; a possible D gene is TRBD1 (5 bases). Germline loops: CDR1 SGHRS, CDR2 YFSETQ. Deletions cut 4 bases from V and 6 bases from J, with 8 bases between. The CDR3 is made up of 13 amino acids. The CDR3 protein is CASSAQGNSPLHF. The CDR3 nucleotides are TGCGCCAGCAGCGCCCAGGGTAATTCACCCCTCCACTTT.

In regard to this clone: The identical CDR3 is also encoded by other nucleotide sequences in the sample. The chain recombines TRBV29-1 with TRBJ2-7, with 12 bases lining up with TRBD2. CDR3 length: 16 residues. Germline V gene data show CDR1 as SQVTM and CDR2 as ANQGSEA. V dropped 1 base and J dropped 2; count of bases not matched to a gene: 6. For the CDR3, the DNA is TGCAGCGTTGAAGGGCTAGCGGGAGGGCCGGCCTACGAGCAGTACTTC. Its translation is CSVEGLAGGPAYEQYF.

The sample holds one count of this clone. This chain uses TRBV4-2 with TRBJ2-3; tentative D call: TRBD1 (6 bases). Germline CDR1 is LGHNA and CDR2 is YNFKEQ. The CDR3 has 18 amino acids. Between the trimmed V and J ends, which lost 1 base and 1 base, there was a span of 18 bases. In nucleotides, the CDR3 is TGTGCCAGCAGCCAAGGATTTTTCGGGAAGGGGGGCACAGATACGCAGTATTTT. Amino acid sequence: CASSQGFFGKGGTDTQYF.

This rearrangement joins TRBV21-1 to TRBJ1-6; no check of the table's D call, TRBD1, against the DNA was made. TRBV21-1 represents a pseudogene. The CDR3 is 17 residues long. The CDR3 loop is CASPKGAGQGSLSPLHF. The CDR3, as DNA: TGTGCCAGCCCTAAGGGGGCGGGACAGGGTTCACTCTCACCCCTCCACTTT.

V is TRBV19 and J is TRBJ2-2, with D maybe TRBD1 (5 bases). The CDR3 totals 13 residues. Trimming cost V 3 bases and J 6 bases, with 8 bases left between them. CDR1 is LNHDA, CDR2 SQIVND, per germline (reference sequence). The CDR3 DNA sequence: TGTGCCAGTAGTATCGTCAGGGCCGGGGAGCTGTTTTTT. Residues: CASSIVRAGELFF.

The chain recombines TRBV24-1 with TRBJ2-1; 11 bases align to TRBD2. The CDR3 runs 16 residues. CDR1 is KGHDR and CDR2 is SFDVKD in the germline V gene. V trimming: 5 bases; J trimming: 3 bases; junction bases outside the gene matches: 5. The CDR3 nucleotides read TGTGCCACCAGTGGGCTAGCGGGAGGTATCTACAATGAGCAGTTCTTC. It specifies CATSGLAGGIYNEQFF.

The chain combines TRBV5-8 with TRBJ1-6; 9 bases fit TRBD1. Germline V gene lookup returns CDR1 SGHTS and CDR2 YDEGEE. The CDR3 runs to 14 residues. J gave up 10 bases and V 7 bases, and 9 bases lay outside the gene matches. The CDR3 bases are TGTGCCAGCCGCCTCGGGACAGGGAAATCACCCCTCCACTTT. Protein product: CASRLGTGKSPLHF.

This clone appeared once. DNA of the CDR3: TGTGCCAGCAGCTTTGGGACAAGGGTTGAAAAACTGTTTTTT. Amino acid sequence: CASSFGTRVEKLFF. The chain links TRBV7-2 to TRBJ1-4, with a possible D match to TRBD1 (6 bases). V gave up 3 bases and J gave up 7 bases, with 12 bases separating them. This CDR3 is 14 amino acids long. In germline, CDR1 is SGHTA, CDR2 FQGNSA.

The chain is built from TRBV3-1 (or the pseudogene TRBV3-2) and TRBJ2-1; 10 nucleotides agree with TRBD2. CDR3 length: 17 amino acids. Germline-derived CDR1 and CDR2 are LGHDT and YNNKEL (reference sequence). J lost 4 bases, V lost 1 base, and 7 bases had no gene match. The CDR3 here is CASSQGSTSGKYNEQFF. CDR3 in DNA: TGTGCCAGCAGCCAAGGTTCTACTAGCGGGAAATACAATGAGCAGTTCTTC.

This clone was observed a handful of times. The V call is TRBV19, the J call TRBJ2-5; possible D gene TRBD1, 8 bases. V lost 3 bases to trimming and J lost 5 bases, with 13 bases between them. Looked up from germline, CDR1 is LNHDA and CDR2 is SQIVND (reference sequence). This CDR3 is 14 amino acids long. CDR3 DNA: TGTGCCAGTAGTATCGGACAGGGAGGGGAGACCCAGTACTTC. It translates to CASSIGQGGETQYF.

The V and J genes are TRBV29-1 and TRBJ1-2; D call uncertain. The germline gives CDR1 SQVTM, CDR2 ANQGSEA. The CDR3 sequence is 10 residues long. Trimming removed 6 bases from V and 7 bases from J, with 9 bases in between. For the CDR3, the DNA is TGCAGCGTCCATGCGGGTGGCTACACCTTC. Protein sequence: CSVHAGGYTF.

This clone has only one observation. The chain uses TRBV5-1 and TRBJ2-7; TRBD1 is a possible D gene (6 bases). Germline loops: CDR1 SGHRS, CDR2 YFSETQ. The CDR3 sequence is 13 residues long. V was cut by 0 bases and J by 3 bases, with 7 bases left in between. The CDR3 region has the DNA TGCGCCAGCAGCTTGGACAGGGTCTACGAGCAGTACTTC. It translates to CASSLDRVYEQYF.

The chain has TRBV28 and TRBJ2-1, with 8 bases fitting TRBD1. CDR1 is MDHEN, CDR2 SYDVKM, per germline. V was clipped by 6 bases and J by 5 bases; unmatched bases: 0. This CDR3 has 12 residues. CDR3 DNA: TGTGCCAGCAGGACAGGGGACAATGAGCAGTTCTTC. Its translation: CASRTGDNEQFF. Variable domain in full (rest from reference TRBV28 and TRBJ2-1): DVKVTQSSRYLVKRTGEKVFLECVQDMDHENMFWYRQDPGLGLRLIYFSYDVKMKEKGDIPEGYSVSREKKERFSLILESASTNQTSMYLCASRTGDNEQFFGPGTRLTVL.

The CDR3 reads CASSWTSGSYEQFF. The CDR3 DNA reads as TGTGCCAGCAGTTGGACTAGCGGGAGCTATGAGCAGTTCTTC. The rearrangement uses TRBV6-4 and TRBJ2-1; 13 bases map to TRBD2. Per germline, CDR1 MRHNA and CDR2 SNTAGT. The CDR3 extends over 14 amino acids. With V trimmed by 5 bases and J by 8 bases, 3 bases remained unmatched.

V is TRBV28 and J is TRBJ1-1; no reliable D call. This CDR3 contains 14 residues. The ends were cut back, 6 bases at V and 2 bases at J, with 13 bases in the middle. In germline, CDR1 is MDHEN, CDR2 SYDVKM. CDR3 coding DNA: TGTGCCAGCAGCTCCCCAGTGCCCAACACTGAAGCTTTCTTT. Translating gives CASSSPVPNTEAFF.

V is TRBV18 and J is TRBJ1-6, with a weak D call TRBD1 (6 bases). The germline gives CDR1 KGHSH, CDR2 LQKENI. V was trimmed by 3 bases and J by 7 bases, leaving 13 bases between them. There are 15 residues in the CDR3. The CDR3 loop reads CASSPGQPENSPLHF. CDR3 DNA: TGTGCCAGCTCACCCGGACAGCCCGAGAATTCACCCCTCCACTTT.

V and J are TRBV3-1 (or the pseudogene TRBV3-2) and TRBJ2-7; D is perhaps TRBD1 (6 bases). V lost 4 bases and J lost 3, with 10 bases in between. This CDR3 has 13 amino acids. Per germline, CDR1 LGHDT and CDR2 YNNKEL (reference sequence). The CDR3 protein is CASSPTDSYEQYF. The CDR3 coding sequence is TGTGCCAGCAGCCCCACGGACAGCTACGAGCAGTACTTC.

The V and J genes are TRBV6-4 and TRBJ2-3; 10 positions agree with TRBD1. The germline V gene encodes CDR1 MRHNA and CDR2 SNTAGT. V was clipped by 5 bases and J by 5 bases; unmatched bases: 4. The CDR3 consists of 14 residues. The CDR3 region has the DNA TGTGCCAGCAGTAGGGACAGGGGACAAGATACGCAGTATTTT. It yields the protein CASSRDRGQDTQYF.

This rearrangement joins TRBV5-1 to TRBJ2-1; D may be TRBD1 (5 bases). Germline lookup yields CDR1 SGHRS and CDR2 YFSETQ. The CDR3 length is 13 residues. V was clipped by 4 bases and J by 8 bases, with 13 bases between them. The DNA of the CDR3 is TGCGCCAGCAGCCTGGGGCAGGGCTATGAGCAGTTCTTC. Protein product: CASSLGQGYEQFF. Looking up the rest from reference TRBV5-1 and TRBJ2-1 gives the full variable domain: KAGVTQTPRYLIKTRGQQVTLSCSPISGHRSVSWYQQTPGQGLQFLFEYFSETQRNKGNFPGRFSGRQFSNSRSEMNVSTLELGDSALYLCASSLGQGYEQFFGPGTRLTVL.

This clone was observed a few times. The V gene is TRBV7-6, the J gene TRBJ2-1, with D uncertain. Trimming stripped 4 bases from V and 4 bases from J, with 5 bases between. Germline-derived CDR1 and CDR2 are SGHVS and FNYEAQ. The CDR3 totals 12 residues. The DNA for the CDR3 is TGTGCCAGCAGCTATCCTTACAATGAGCAGTTCTTC. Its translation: CASSYPYNEQFF.